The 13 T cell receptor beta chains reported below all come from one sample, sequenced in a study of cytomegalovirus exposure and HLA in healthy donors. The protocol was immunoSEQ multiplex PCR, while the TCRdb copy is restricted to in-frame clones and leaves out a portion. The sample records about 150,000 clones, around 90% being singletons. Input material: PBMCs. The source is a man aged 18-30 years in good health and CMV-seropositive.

CDR3 DNA sequence: TGTGCCAGCAGTGAATGGACTAGCGGGAGGACCAATGAGCAGTTCTTC. It encodes CASSEWTSGRTNEQFF. V is TRBV25-1 and J is TRBJ2-1, with 14 bases identical to TRBD2. The J segment lost 6 bases and the V segment lost 1 base, leaving 2 bases of the junction unmatched. CDR3 length equals 16 residues. Germline V gene lookup returns CDR1 MGHDK and CDR2 SYGVNS.

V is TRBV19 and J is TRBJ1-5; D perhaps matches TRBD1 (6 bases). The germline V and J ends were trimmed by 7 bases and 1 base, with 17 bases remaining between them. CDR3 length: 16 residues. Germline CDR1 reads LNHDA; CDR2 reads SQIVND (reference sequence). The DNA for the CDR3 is TGTGCCAGTAAGACCCGGGGGGGGGCGAGCAATCAGCCCCAGCATTTT. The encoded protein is CASKTRGGASNQPQHF. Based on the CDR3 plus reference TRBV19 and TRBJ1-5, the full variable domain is DGGITQSPKYLFRKEGQNVTLSCEQNLNHDAMYWYRQDPGQGLRLIYYSQIVNDFQKGDIAEGYSVSREKKESFPLTVTSAQKNPTAFYLCASKTRGGASNQPQHFGDGTRLSIL.

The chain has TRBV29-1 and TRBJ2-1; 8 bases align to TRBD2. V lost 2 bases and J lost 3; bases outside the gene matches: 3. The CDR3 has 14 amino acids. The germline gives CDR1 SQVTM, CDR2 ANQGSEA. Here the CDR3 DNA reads TGCAGCGTTGAAAAGCGGGAGCTCTACAATGAGCAGTTCTTC. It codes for CSVEKRELYNEQFF.

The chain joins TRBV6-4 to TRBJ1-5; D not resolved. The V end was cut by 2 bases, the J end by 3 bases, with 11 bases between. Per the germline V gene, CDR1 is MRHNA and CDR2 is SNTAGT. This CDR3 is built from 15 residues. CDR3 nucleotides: TGTGCCAGCAGTGACCTAGAGTGGCTCAATCAGCCCCAGCATTTT. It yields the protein CASSDLEWLNQPQHF.

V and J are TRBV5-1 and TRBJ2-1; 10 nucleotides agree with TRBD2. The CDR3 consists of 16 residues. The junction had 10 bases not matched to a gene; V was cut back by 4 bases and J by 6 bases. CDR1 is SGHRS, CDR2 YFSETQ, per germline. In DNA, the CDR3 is TGCGCCAGCAGCGGGACCCTAGCGGGGGCCCCCAATGAGCAGTTCTTC. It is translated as CASSGTLAGAPNEQFF. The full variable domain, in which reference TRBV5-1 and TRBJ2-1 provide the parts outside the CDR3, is KAGVTQTPRYLIKTRGQQVTLSCSPISGHRSVSWYQQTPGQGLQFLFEYFSETQRNKGNFPGRFSGRQFSNSRSEMNVSTLELGDSALYLCASSGTLAGAPNEQFFGPGTRLTVL.

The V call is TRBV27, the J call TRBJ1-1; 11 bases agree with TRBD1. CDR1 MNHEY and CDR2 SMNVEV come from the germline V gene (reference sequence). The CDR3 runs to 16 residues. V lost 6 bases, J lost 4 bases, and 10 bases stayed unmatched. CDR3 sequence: CASSLSGQGVITEAFF. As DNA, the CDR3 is TGTGCCAGCAGCCTATCGGGACAGGGGGTTATCACTGAAGCTTTCTTT.

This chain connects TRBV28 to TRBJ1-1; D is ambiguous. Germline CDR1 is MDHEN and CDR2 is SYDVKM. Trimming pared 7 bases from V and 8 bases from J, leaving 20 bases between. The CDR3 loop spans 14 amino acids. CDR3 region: CASISHSRFEEAFF. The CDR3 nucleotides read TGTGCCAGCATAAGTCACAGCCGTTTTGAAGAAGCTTTCTTT.

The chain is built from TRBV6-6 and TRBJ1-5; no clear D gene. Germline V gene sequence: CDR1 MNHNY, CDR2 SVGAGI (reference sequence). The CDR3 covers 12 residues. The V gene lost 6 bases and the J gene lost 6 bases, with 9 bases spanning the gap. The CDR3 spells CASRVESQPQHF. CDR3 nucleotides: TGTGCCAGCAGGGTAGAATCTCAGCCCCAGCATTTT.

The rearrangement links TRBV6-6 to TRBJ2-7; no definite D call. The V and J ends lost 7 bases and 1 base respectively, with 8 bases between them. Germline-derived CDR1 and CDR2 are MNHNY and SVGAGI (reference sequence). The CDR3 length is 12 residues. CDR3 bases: TGTGCCAGCACCAGCGTATCCTACGAGCAGTACTTC. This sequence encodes CASTSVSYEQYF.

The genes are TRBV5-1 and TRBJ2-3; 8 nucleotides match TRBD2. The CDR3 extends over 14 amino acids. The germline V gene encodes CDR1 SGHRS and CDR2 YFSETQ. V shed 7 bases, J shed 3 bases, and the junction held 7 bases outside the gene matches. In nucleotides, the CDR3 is TGCGCCAGCTATGGACTAGCCGGAACAGATACGCAGTATTTT. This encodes CASYGLAGTDTQYF.

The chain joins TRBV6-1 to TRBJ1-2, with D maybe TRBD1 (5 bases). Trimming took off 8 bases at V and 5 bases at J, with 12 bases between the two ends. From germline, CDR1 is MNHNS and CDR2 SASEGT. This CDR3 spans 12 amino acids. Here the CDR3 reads CASSDRVYGYTF. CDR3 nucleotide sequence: TGTGCCAGCTCCGACAGAGTATATGGCTACACCTTC.

The CDR3 DNA follows: TGCGCCAGCAGCTGGGACAGGGTCTACGAGCAGTACTTC. Translated, it gives CASSWDRVYEQYF. The chain combines TRBV5-1 with TRBJ2-7, with 9 positions matching TRBD1. The CDR3 length is 13 residues. Trimming cost V 3 bases and J 3 bases; bases outside gene matches: 1. Per the germline V gene, CDR1 is SGHRS and CDR2 is YFSETQ.

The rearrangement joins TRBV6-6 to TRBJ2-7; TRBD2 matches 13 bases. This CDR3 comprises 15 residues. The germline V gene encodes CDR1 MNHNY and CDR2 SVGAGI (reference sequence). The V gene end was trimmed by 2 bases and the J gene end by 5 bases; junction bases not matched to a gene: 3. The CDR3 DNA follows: TGTGCCAGCAGTTACCCGACTAGCGGGAGGAACGAGCAGTACTTC. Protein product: CASSYPTSGRNEQYF.